Below, one T cell receptor (beta chain) is given with its context. The source of the sample is a study of cytomegalovirus exposure and HLA in healthy donors. Trimming took off 8 bases at V and 0 bases at J, with 6 bases between the two ends. Germline CDR1 reads MDHEN; CDR2 reads SYDVKM. The CDR3 length is 12 residues. PCR used 60 Vbeta primers and 13 Jbeta primers. Here immunoSEQ multiplex PCR was the method, and the copy in TCRdb shows in-frame clones only, minus some. This repertoire shows about 100,000 clones, 60% to 80% found once; its top ten account for 9.6%. This receptor was taken from a male donor in good health and CMV-seropositive. The sequenced material came from PBMCs. The chain has TRBV28 and TRBJ2-3, with a tentative D call TRBD2 (6 bases). DNA of the CDR3: TGTGCCAGCGGGGGGAGCACAGATACGCAGTATTTT. Amino acids: CASGGSTDTQYF.